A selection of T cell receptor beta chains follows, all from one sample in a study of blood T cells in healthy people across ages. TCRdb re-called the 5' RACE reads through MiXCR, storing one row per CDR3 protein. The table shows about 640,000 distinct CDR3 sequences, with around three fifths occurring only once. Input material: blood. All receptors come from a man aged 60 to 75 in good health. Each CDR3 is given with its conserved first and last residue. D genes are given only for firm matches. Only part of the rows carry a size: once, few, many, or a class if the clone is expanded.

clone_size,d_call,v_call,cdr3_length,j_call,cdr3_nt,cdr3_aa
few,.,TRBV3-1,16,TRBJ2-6,TGTGCCAGCAGCCAAGTGAACAAAGCTGGGGCCAACGTCCTGACTTTC,CASSQVNKAGANVLTF
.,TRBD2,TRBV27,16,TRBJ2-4,TGTGCCAGCCACACCGGGACTAGCGGGGGTGGGAACATTCAGTACTTC,CASHTGTSGGGNIQYF
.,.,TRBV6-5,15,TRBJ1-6,TGTGCCAGCAGTCCAAGACGGATCTATAATTCACCCCTCCACTTT,CASSPRRIYNSPLHF
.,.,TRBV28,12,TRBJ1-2,TGTGCCAGCATCAGCTGGAACGATGGCTACACCTTC,CASISWNDGYTF
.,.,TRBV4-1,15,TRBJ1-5,TGCGCCAGCAGCCAATCGGGAAGGAGCAATCAGCCCCAGCATTTT,CASSQSGRSNQPQHF
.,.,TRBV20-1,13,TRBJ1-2,TGCAGTGCTCACGAACGAGGGTCCTATGGCTACACCTTC,CSAHERGSYGYTF
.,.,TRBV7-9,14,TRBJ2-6,TGTGCCAGTACCGGCATCTCGAGGGCCAACGTCCTGACTTTC,CASTGISRANVLTF
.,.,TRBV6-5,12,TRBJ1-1,TGTGCCAGCAGTTTCGTGGGGACTGAAGCTTTCTTT,CASSFVGTEAFF
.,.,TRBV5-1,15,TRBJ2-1,TGCGCCAGCAGCTTGGTTGGGGGCTCTTACAATGAGCAGGTCTTC,CASSLVGGSYNEQVF
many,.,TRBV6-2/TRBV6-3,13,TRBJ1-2,TGTGCCAGCAGTTACTCGAATACTCTTGGCTACACCTTC,CASSYSNTLGYTF
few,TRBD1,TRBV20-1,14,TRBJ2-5,TGCAGTGCTACACAACAGGGGGGTCAAGAGACCCAGTACTTC,CSATQQGGQETQYF
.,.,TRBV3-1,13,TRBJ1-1,TGTGCCAGCAGCCATGGAGAGAACACTGAAGCTTTCTTT,CASSHGENTEAFF
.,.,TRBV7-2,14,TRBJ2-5,TGTGCCGGCAGCTCGACCAACCAAGTACAGACCCAGTACTTC,CAGSSTNQVQTQYF
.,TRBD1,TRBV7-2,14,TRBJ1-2,TGTGCCAGCAGCGGACAGGGGGTTAGCTATGGCTACACCTTC,CASSGQGVSYGYTF
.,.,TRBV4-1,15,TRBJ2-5,TGCGCCAGCAGCCAAGAAGGGACAAGACAAGAGACCCAGTACTTC,CASSQEGTRQETQYF
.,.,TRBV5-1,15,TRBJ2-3,TGCGCCAGCAGCTTGGGGCAGATTAGCACAGATACGCAGTATTTT,CASSLGQISTDTQYF
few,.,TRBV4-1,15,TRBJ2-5,TGCGCCAGCAGCCTCCTGGATGGGGCCCAAGAGACCCAGTACTTC,CASSLLDGAQETQYF
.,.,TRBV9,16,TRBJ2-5,TGTGCCAGCAGCGTAGCGGAGAGGGCCACGCAAGAGACCCAGTACTTC,CASSVAERATQETQYF
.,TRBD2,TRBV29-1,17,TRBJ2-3,TGCAGCGTTGGGGGACTAGCGGGGGGGCTGGGCACAGATACGCAGTATTTT,CSVGGLAGGLGTDTQYF
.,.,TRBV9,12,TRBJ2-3,TGTGCCAGCAGCCCTAACCGGGATACGCAGTATTTT,CASSPNRDTQYF
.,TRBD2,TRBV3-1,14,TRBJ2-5,TGTGCCAGCAGCCAACGTCTAGCGGAAGAGACCCAGTACTTC,CASSQRLAEETQYF
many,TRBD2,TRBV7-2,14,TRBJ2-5,TGTGCCAGCAGCTTAGGGGCGGGGGGTGAGACCCAGTACTTC,CASSLGAGGETQYF
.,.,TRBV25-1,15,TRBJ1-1,TGTGCCAGCAGTGAATGGGGACGGAGGAACACTGAAGCTTTCTTT,CASSEWGRRNTEAFF
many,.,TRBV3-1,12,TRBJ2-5,TGTGCCAGCAGTCAGGGGGGGGAGACCCAGTACTTC,CASSQGGETQYF
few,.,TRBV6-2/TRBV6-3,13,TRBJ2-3,TGTGCCAGCAGCTACGAAAACACAGATACGCAGTATTTT,CASSYENTDTQYF
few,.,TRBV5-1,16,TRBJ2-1,TGCGCCAGCAGCTTACAGGGAGATCCATCCTACAATGAGCAGTTCTTC,CASSLQGDPSYNEQFF
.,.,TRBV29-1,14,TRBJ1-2,TGCAGCGTTGAGCACGGTGGTAGGAACTATGGCTACACCTTC,CSVEHGGRNYGYTF
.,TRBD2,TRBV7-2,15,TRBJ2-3,TGTGCCCCCGGGAGGGACTACACTAGCACAGATACGCAGTATTTT,CAPGRDYTSTDTQYF
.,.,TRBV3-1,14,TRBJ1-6,TGTGCCAGCAGCGTTACGGTGAATAATTCACCCCTCCACTTT,CASSVTVNNSPLHF
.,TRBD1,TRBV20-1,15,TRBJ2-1,TGCAGTGCTACAGGGACAGGTGGTTATACCAATGAGCAGTTCTTC,CSATGTGGYTNEQFF
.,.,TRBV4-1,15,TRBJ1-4,TGCGCCAGCAGCCCTCCCCAGGGGCTTAATGGAAAACTGTTTTTT,CASSPPQGLNGKLFF
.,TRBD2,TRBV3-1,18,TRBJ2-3,TGTGCCAGCAGCCAAGCATTACCTAGCGGGGGGAACACAGATACGCAGTATTTT,CASSQALPSGGNTDTQYF
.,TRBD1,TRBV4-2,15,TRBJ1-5,TGTGCCAGCAGCCCTCGTGGGACAGGGAATCAGCCCCAGCATTTT,CASSPRGTGNQPQHF
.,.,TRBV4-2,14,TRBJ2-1,TGTGCCAGCAGCCAATCCCTATTACTAGACGAGCAGTTCTTC,CASSQSLLLDEQFF
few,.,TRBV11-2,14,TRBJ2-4,TGTGCCAGCAGCTCCAGACTTGGGCAAAACATTCAGTACTTC,CASSSRLGQNIQYF
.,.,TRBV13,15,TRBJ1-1,TGTGCCAGCAGCTTAGGCCGGCACCCGAACACTGAAGCTTTCTTT,CASSLGRHPNTEAFF
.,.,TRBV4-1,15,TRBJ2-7,TGCGCCAGCAGCCAAAGGCAGGGCCCTACCTACGAGCAGTACTTC,CASSQRQGPTYEQYF
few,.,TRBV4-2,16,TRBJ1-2,TGTGCCAGCAGCCAAGAGGCTTCCGGGTCAATCTCTGGCTACACCTTC,CASSQEASGSISGYTF
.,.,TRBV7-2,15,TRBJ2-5,TGTGCCAGCAGCTTATTAGTAGGACCACAAGGGACCCAGTACTTC,CASSLLVGPQGTQYF
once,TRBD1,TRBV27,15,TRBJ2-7,TGTGCCAGCAGGCCGGGACAGGGACCATCCTACGAGCAGTACTTC,CASRPGQGPSYEQYF
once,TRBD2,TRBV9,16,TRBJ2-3,TGTGCCAGCAGCGCCGGTTCTAGCGGGGGGCTAGATACGCAGTATTTT,CASSAGSSGGLDTQYF
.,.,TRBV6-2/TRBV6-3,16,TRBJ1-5,TGTGCCAGCAGTTACGGGCAGTCCTCTTATTATCAGCCCCAGCATTTT,CASSYGQSSYYQPQHF
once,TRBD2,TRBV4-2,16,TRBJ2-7,TGTGCCAGCAGCCAAGACGTCGCGGGGGGGCCTAACGAGCAGTACTTC,CASSQDVAGGPNEQYF
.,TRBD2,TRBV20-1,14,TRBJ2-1,TGCAGTGCTAGTGACCCGGCGGGGGACAATGAGCAGTTCTTC,CSASDPAGDNEQFF
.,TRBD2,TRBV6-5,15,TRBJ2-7,TGTGCCAGCAGTTTAGCGGGGGCCCCGATGAACGAGCAGTACTTC,CASSLAGAPMNEQYF
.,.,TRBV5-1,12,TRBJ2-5,TGCGCCAGCAGCGCACGATTGGAGACCCAGTACTTC,CASSARLETQYF
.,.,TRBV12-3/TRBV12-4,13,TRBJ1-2,TGTGCCAGCAGGCCAGGGGTGTACTATGGCTACACCTTC,CASRPGVYYGYTF
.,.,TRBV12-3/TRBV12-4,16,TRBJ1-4,TGTGCCAGCAGTCCCCGGGGACTTCGAGCTAATGAAAAACTGTTTTTT,CASSPRGLRANEKLFF